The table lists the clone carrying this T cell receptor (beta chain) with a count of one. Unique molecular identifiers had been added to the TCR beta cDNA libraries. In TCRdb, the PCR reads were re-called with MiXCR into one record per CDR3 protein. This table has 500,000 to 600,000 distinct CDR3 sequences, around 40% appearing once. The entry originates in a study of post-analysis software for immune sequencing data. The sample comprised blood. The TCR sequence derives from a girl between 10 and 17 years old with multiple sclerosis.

The CDR3 DNA follows: TGTGCCAGCAGTCAGAGGCCCGTCCTGACTTTC. It is translated as CASSQRPVLTF. The chain recombines TRBV6-6 with TRBJ2-6; the D is unclear. V was cut by 5 bases and J by 12 bases, with 8 bases left in between. Germline V gene sequence: CDR1 MNHNY, CDR2 SVGAGI (reference sequence). The CDR3 spans 11 residues.